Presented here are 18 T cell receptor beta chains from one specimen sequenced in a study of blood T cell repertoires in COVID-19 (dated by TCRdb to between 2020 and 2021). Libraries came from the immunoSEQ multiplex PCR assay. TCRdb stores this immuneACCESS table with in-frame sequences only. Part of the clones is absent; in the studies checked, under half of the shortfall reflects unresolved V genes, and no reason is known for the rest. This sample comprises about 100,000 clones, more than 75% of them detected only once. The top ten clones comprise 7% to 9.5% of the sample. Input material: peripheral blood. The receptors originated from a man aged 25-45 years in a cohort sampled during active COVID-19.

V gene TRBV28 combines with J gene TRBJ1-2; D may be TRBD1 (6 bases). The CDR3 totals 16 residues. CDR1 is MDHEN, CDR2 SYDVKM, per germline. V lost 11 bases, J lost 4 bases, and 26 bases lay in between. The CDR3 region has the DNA TGTGCCGGCCTCGGACAGAGGGGAAAATATAGCTATGGCTACACCTTC. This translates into CAGLGQRGKYSYGYTF.

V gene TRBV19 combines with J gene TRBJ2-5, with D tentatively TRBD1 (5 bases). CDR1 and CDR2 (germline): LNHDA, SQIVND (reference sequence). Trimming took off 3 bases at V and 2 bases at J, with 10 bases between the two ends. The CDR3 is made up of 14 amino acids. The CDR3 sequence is CASSMSRVQETQYF. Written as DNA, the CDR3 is TGTGCCAGTAGTATGTCCAGGGTTCAAGAGACCCAGTACTTC.

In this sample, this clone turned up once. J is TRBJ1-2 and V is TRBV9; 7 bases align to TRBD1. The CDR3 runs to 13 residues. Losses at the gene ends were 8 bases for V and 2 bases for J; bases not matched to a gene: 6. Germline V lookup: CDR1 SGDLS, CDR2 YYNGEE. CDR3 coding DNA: TGTGCCAGTGGACAGGACCAAAACTATGGCTACACCTTC. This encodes CASGQDQNYGYTF.

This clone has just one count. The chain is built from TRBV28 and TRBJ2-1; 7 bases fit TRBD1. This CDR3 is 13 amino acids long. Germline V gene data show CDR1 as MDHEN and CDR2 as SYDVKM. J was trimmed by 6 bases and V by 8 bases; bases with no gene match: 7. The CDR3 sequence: CASRQGSGNEQFF. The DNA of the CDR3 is TGTGCCAGCCGACAGGGATCCGGCAATGAGCAGTTCTTC.

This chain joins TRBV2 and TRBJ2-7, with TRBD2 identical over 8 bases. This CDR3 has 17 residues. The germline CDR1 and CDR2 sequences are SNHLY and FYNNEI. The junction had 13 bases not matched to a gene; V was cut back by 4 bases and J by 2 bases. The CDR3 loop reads CASSARGGSGEAYEQYF. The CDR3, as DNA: TGTGCCAGCAGTGCCCGGGGGGGGTCGGGGGAAGCCTACGAGCAGTACTTC.

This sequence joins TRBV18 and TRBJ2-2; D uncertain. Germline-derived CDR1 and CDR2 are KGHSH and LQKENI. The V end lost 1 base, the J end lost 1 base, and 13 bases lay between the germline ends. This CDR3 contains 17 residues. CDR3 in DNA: TGTGCCAGCTCACCACAGGAGAGTAACGTGAACACCGGGGAGCTGTTTTTT. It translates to CASSPQESNVNTGELFF.

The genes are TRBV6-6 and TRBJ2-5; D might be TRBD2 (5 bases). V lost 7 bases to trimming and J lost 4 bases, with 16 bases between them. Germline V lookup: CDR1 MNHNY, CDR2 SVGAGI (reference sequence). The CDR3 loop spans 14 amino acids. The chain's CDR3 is CASNKADPPETQYF. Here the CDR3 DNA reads TGTGCCAGCAACAAAGCGGACCCCCCAGAGACCCAGTACTTC.

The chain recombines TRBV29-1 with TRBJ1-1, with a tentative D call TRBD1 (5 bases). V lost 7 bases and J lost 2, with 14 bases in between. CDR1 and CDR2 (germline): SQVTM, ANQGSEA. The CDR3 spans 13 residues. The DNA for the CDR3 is TGCAGCGCGAATAGGGGTCAAAACACTGAAGCTTTCTTT. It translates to CSANRGQNTEAFF.

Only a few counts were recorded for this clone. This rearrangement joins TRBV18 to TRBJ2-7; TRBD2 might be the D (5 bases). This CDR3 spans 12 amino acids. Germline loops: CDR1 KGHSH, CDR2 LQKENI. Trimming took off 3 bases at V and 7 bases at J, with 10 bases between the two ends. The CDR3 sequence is CASSPAGVEQYF. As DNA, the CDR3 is TGTGCCAGCTCACCTGCGGGTGTGGAGCAGTACTTC.

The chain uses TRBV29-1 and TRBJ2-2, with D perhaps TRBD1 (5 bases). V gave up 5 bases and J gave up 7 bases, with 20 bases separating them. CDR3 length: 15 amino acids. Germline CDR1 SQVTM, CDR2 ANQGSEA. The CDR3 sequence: CSVSRSTETIGELFF. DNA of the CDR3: TGCAGCGTTTCCCGGTCGACAGAGACGATCGGGGAGCTGTTTTTT.

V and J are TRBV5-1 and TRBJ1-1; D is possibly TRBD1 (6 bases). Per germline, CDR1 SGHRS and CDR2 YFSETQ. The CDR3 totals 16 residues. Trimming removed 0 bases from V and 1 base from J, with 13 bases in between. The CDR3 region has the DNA TGCGCCAGCAGCTTGGCCAGACAGGACAAGAACACTGAAGCTTTCTTT. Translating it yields CASSLARQDKNTEAFF.

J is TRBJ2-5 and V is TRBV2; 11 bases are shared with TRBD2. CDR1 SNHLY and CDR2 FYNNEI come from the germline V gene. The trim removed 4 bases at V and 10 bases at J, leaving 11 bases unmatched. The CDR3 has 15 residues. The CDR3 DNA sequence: TGTGCCAGCAGTGTACTAGCGGGGGCTCTCATGGGCCAGTACTTC. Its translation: CASSVLAGALMGQYF.

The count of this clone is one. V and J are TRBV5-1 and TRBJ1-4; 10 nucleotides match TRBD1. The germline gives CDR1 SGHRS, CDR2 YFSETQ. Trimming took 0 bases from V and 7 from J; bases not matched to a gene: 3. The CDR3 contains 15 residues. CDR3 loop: CASSLAGTGAEKLFF. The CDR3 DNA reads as TGCGCCAGCAGCTTGGCCGGGACAGGGGCTGAAAAACTGTTTTTT.

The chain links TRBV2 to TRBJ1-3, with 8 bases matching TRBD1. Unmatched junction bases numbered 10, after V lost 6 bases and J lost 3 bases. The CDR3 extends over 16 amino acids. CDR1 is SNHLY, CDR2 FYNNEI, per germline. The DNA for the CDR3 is TGTGCCAGCAGGCCACCGGGACAGGCGTATGGAAACACCATATATTTT. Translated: CASRPPGQAYGNTIYF. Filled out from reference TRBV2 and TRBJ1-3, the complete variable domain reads EPEVTQTPSHQVTQMGQEVILRCVPISNHLYFYWYRQILGQKVEFLVSFYNNEISEKSEIFDDQFSVERPDGSNFTLKIRSTKLEDSAMYFCASRPPGQAYGNTIYFGEGSWLTVV.

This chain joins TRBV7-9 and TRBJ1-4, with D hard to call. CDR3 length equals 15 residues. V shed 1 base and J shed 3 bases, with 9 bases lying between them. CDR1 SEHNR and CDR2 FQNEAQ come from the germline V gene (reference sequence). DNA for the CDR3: TGTGCCAGCAGCTTAGGGAGCAGCCCTAATGAAAAACTGTTTTTT. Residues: CASSLGSSPNEKLFF.

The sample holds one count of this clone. CDR3 amino acids: CASSFEGQLVEAFF. CDR3 sequence (DNA): TGTGCCAGCAGTTTTGAGGGACAGTTGGTTGAAGCTTTCTTT. The chain recombines TRBV6-2 or TRBV6-3 with TRBJ1-1; 7 bases agree with TRBD1. Germline V lookup: CDR1 MNHEY, CDR2 SVGEGT. V lost 4 bases and J lost 7; bases outside the gene matches: 9. The CDR3 is 14 residues long.

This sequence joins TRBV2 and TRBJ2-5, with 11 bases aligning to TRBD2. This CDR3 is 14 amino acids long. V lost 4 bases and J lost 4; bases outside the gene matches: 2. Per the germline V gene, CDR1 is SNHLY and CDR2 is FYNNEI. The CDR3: CASSGLAGRETQYF. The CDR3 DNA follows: TGTGCCAGCAGTGGACTAGCGGGGCGAGAGACCCAGTACTTC.

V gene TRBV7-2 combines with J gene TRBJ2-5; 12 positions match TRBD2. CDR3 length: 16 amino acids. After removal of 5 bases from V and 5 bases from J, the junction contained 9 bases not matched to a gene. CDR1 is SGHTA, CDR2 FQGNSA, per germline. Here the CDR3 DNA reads TGTGCCAGCAGCCCTCGACTAGCGGGGGCCAGGGAGACCCAGTACTTC. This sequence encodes CASSPRLAGARETQYF.